The table lists the clone carrying this TCR beta chain with a few counts. Other nucleotide sequences in the sample specify the same CDR3. Libraries were prepared by immunoSEQ multiplex PCR; TCRdb keeps only in-frame clonotypes and omits some of them. This sample has 30,000 to 40,000 clones; 70% to 80% occur once, and the top ten carry roughly a sixth. This sample is part of a study of cytotoxic CD8 clonotypes in ibrutinib-treated CLL. The CDR3 has 13 amino acids. The germline CDR1 and CDR2 sequences are MNHNS and SASEGT. V gave up 1 base and J gave up 7 bases, with 8 bases separating them. The TCR originated in a human donor with chronic lymphocytic leukemia. The rearrangement joins TRBV6-1 to TRBJ1-5, with D unclear. Sequencing was performed on PBMCs, taken at disease progression, from a patient treated with ibrutinib. The CDR3 reads CASSEGVGQPQHF. The DNA of the CDR3 is TGTGCCAGCAGTGAAGGGGTAGGGCAGCCCCAGCATTTT.